The 7 T cell receptor beta chains given below trace back to one sample, sequenced in a study of OX40 agonist ivuxolimab in advanced cancers. Library creation used the immunoSEQ multiplex PCR assay. As stored in TCRdb, this immuneACCESS dataset retains in-frame rearrangements with V and J assigned. A fraction of the clones does not appear; measured against another copy, unresolved V genes explain less than half of the discrepancy, and the remainder lacks a known reason. Within this sample are some 80,000 clones, with around 87% of them counted one time only. Clones ranked in the top ten supply over 0.25% of the sample. Sequenced here: CD4+ or CD8+ T cells sorted from blood, sampled in a trial of the OX40 agonist ivuxolimab. These receptors came from an adult with an advanced solid tumor such as melanoma, head and neck, liver or kidney cancer.

The chain joins TRBV5-1 to TRBJ1-1; 11 positions match TRBD1. CDR1 and CDR2 (germline): SGHRS, YFSETQ. The trim removed 2 bases at V and 1 base at J, leaving 13 bases unmatched. The CDR3 consists of 19 residues. The CDR3 nucleotides read TGCGCCAGCAGCTTTCGGGACAGGGGGTCATCTTCCCCGAACACTGAAGCTTTCTTT. Translation: CASSFRDRGSSSPNTEAFF.

Here the CDR3 DNA reads TGTGCCAGCACCGAGCGGGACGGCACTGAAGCTTTCTTT. This sequence encodes CASTERDGTEAFF. The rearrangement uses TRBV6-5 and TRBJ1-1; D perhaps matches TRBD1 (5 bases). V dropped 7 bases and J dropped 4 bases, with 13 bases sitting between them. The germline gives CDR1 MNHEY, CDR2 SVGAGI. This CDR3 spans 13 amino acids.

The chain combines TRBV19 with TRBJ2-7; D possibly corresponds to TRBD2 (5 bases). V was clipped by 8 bases and J by 1 base, with 12 bases between them. Germline CDR1 LNHDA, CDR2 SQIVND (reference sequence). The CDR3 contains 13 residues. The CDR3 spells CASSRERSYEQYF. The CDR3 region has the DNA TGTGCCAGTTCGAGGGAGAGATCCTACGAGCAGTACTTC.

The V call is TRBV18, the J call TRBJ2-7, with D tentatively TRBD1 (5 bases). Germline CDR1 and CDR2: KGHSH and LQKENI. Trimming cost V 3 bases and J 3 bases, with 9 bases left between them. This CDR3 has 13 amino acids. The CDR3 region has the DNA TGTGCCAGCTCACCGGGGCCAAACTACGAGCAGTACTTC. Protein product: CASSPGPNYEQYF.

The rearrangement joins TRBV4-2 to TRBJ1-6; D gene uncertain. V was shortened by 1 base and J by 8 bases, with 12 bases between the two germline ends. CDR3 size: 15 residues. Per germline, CDR1 LGHNA and CDR2 YNFKEQ. In DNA, the CDR3 is TGTGCCAGCAGCCAAGTCCCGGGTGGGGATTCACCCCTCCACTTT. Protein product: CASSQVPGGDSPLHF.

This rearrangement joins TRBV29-1 to TRBJ1-2; no firm D call. Germline CDR1 SQVTM, CDR2 ANQGSEA. This CDR3 has 14 residues. With 7 bases removed from V and 2 bases from J, the gap between germline ends came to 17 bases. CDR3 DNA sequence: TGCAGCGCTTACCGCACGACGCCCAACTATGGCTACACCTTC. Translated: CSAYRTTPNYGYTF. The full variable domain, completed using reference TRBV29-1 and TRBJ1-2, is SAVISQKPSRDICQRGTSLTIQCQVDSQVTMMFWYRQQPGQSLTLIATANQGSEATYESGFVIDKFPISRPNLTFSTLTVSNMSPEDSSIYLCSAYRTTPNYGYTFGSGTRLTVV.

This chain uses TRBV19 with TRBJ2-3; D remains unclear. Germline CDR1 reads LNHDA; CDR2 reads SQIVND (reference sequence). Trimming pared 3 bases from V and 7 bases from J, leaving 11 bases between. The CDR3 extends over 13 amino acids. The CDR3 reads CASSIRILNTQYF. The CDR3 nucleotides are TGTGCCAGTAGTATTAGGATTTTAAATACGCAGTATTTT.